This T cell receptor (beta chain) stems from a study of blood T cells in healthy people across ages. Notes on the study in general: The study could not conclusively compare naive and antigen-experienced cells, given its unsorted PBMCs. Older age coincided with a roughly linear decline in TCR beta diversity per million T cells.

This clonotype was seen only a few times. The target antigen is unknown. From germline, CDR1 is SGHDT and CDR2 YYEEEE. The V end lost 4 bases, the J end lost 2 bases, and 10 bases lay between the germline ends. The CDR3 is 13 residues long. A second 7 to 11 cycle PCR used barcoded and J-beta primers. Carrying 12 random nucleotides, a template-switch adaptor labeled each individual cDNA molecule. TCRdb re-called the 5' RACE reads through MiXCR, storing one row per CDR3 protein. The sample includes fewer than 750,000 distinct CDR3 sequences, around half of them seen just once. The sequence was obtained from an elderly man in good health. Sequenced material: blood. The chain has TRBV5-6 and TRBJ2-7; D is unclear. CDR3 DNA: TGTGCCAGCAGCCCTGGGTTCGCCTACGAGCAGTACTTC. It encodes CASSPGFAYEQYF.